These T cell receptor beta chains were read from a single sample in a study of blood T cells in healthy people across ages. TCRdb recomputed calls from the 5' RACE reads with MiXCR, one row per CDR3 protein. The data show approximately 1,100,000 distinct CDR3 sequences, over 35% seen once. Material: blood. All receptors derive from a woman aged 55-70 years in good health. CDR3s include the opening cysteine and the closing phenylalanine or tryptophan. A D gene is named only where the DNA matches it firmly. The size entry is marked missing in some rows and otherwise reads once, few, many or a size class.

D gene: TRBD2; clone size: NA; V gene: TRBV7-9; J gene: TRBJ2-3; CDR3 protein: CASSWGLAGADTQYF; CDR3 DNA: TGTGCCAGCAGCTGGGGACTAGCGGGAGCAGATACGCAGTATTTT
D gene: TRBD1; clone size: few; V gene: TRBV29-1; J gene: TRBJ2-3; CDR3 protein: CSGQGDPDTQYF; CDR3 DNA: TGCAGCGGACAGGGAGATCCAGATACGCAGTATTTT
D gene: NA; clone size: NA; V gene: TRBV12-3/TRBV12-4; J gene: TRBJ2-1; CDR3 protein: CASRSQTGDNEQFF; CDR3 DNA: TGTGCCAGCAGATCGCAGACTGGAGACAATGAGCAGTTCTTC
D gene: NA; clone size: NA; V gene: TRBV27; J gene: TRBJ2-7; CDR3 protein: CASSVGGTDEQYF; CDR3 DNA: TGTGCCAGCAGTGTAGGAGGGACCGACGAGCAGTACTTC
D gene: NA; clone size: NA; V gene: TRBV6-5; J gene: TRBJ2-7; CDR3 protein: CASSYSKGYEQYF; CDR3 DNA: TGTGCCAGCAGTTACTCGAAGGGCTACGAGCAGTACTTC
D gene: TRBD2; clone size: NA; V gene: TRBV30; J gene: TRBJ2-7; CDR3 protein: CAWKTSGAKYEQYF; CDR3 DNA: TGTGCCTGGAAGACTAGCGGGGCCAAATACGAGCAGTACTTC
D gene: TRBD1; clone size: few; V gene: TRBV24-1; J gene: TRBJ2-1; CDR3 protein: CATSRGLGNEQFF; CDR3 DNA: TGTGCCACCAGTAGGGGGCTGGGAAATGAGCAGTTCTTC
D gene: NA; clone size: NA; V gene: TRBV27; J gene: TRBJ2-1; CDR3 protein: CASSTYTTSSYNEQFF; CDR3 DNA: TGTGCCAGCAGTACCTACACTACGAGCTCCTACAATGAGCAGTTCTTC
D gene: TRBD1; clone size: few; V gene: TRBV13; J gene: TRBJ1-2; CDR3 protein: CASSSMDRAVYGYTF; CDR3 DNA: TGTGCCAGCAGCTCCATGGACAGGGCGGTTTATGGCTACACCTTC
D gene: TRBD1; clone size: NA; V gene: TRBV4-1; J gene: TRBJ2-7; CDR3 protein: CASTALGTGNTYEQYF; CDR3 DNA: TGCGCCAGCACCGCCCTGGGGACAGGGAATACCTACGAGCAGTACTTC
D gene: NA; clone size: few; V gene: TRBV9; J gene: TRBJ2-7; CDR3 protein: CASSVGIAPYEQYF; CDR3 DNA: TGTGCCAGCAGCGTAGGGATAGCACCCTACGAGCAGTACTTC
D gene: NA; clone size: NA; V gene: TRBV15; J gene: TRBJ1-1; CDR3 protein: CATSGEGEEEAFF; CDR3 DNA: TGTGCCACCAGCGGAGAAGGGGAAGAAGAAGCTTTCTTT
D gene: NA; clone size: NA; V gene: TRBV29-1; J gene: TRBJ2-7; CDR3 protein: CSVGQVRSEQYF; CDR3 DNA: TGCAGCGTTGGACAGGTGCGGTCCGAGCAGTACTTC
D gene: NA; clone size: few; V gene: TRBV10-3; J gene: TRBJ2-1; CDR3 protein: CAISKDSLTSSYNEQFF; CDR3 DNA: TGTGCCATCAGTAAGGACAGTTTGACGAGCTCCTACAATGAGCAGTTCTTC
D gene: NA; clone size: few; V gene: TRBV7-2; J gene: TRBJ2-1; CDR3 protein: CASSRLGVAVVEEQFF; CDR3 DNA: TGTGCCAGCAGCCGACTCGGGGTAGCGGTGGTGGAGGAGCAGTTCTTC
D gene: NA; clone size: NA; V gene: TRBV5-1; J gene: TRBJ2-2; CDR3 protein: CASSLGDRYTGELFF; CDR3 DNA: TGCGCCAGCAGCTTGGGGGACCGCTACACCGGGGAGCTGTTTTTT
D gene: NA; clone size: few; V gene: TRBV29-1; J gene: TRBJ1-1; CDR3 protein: CSVHGGAEAFF; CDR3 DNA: TGCAGCGTTCACGGGGGGGCTGAAGCTTTCTTT
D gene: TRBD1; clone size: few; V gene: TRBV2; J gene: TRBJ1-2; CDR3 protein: CASSKEWGTEHYGYTF; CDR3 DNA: TGTGCCAGCAGTAAGGAATGGGGGACAGAGCACTATGGCTACACCTTC
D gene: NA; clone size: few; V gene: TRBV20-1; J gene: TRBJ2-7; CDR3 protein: CSATSSVTAYEQYF; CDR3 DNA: TGCAGTGCCACATCTTCGGTGACCGCCTACGAGCAGTACTTC
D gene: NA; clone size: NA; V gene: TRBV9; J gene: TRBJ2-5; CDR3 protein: CASRGQYQETQYF; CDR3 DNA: TGTGCCAGCAGAGGACAGTACCAAGAGACCCAGTACTTC
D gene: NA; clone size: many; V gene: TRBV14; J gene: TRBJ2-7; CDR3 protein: CASSQGQASYEQYF; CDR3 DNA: TGTGCCAGCAGTCAGGGCCAGGCCTCCTACGAGCAGTACTTC
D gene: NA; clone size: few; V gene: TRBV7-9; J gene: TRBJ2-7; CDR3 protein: CASSSGLQGAYEQYF; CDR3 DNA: TGTGCCAGCAGCTCAGGACTGCAGGGTGCTTACGAGCAGTACTTC
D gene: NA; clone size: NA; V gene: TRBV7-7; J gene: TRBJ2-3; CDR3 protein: CASSLSEVTDTQYF; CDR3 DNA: TGTGCTAGCAGCTTATCGGAGGTCACAGATACGCAGTATTTT
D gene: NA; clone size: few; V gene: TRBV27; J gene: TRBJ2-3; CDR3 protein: CASISTTKSTDTQYF; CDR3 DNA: TGTGCCAGCATCTCGACAACTAAGTCCACAGATACGCAGTATTTT
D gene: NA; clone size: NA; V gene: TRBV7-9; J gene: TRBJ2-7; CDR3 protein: CASSSLTIYEQYF; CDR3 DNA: TGTGCCAGCAGCTCCCTGACAATCTACGAGCAGTACTTC
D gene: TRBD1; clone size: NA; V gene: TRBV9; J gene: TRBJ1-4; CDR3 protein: CASSVGGGPVGEKLFF; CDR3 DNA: TGTGCCAGCAGCGTAGGAGGGGGCCCGGTGGGTGAAAAACTGTTTTTT
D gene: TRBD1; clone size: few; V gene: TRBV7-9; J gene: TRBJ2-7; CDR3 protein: CASSWGQGFPYEQYF; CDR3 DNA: TGTGCCAGCAGCTGGGGACAGGGCTTTCCCTACGAGCAGTACTTC
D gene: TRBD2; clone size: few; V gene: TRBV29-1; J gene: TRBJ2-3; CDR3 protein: CSVQAGGGDTQYF; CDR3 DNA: TGCAGCGTTCAGGCGGGGGGAGGCGATACGCAGTATTTT
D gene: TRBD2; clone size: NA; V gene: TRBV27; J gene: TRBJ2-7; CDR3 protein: CASSLSGGASEQYF; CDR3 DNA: TGTGCCAGCAGTTTATCGGGAGGGGCAAGTGAGCAGTACTTC
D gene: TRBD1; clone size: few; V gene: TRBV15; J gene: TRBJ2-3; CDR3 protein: CATTAGQGRPDTQYF; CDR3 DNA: TGTGCCACCACCGCAGGACAGGGGAGGCCAGATACGCAGTATTTT
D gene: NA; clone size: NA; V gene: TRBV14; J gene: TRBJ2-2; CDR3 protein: CASSHRPGAGELFF; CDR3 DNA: TGTGCCAGCAGCCACCGACCGGGGGCCGGGGAGCTGTTTTTT
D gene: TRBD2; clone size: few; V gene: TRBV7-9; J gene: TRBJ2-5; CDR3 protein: CASSLRLAGVGETQYF; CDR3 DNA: TGTGCCAGCAGCTTACGACTAGCGGGAGTGGGAGAGACCCAGTACTTC
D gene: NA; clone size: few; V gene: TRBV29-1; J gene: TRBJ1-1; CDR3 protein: CSVEGFTTEAFF; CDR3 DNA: TGCAGCGTTGAGGGGTTTACCACTGAAGCTTTCTTT
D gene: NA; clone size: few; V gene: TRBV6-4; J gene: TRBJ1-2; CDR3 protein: CASSDSGLEGGYTF; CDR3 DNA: TGTGCCAGCAGTGACTCGGGACTGGAGGGTGGCTACACCTTC
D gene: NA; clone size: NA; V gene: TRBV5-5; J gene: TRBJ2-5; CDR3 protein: CASSVLTREETQYF; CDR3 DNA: TGTGCCAGCAGCGTCTTGACTAGGGAAGAGACCCAGTACTTC
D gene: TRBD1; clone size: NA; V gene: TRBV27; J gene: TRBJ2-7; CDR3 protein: CASSSTGVRYEQYF; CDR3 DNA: TGTGCCAGCAGTTCGACAGGGGTCCGCTACGAGCAGTACTTC
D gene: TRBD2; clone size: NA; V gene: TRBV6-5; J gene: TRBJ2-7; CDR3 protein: CASSYSTPSSSGRRYEQYF; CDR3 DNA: TGTGCCAGCAGTTACTCAACCCCCTCGTCTAGCGGGAGAAGGTACGAGCAGTACTTC
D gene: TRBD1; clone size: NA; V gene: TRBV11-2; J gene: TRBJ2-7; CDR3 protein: CASSLGQGLIYEQYF; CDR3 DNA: TGTGCCAGCAGCTTAGGACAGGGGTTGATCTACGAGCAGTACTTC
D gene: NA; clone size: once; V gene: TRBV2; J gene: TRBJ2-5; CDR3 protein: CASSDGPYAETQYF; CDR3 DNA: TGTGCCAGCAGTGATGGGCCTTATGCAGAGACCCAGTACTTC
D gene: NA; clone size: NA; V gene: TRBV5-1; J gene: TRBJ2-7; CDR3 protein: CASSLETSWALDEQYF; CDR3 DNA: TGCGCCAGCAGCTTGGAAACCTCGTGGGCCCTGGACGAGCAGTACTTC
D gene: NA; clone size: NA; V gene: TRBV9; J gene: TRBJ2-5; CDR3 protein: CASSSGLDQETQYF; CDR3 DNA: TGTGCCAGCAGCTCCGGTCTAGACCAAGAGACCCAGTACTTC
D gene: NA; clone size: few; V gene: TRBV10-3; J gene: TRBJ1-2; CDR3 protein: CAIWPTGSNYGYTF; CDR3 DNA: TGTGCCATCTGGCCAACAGGATCTAACTATGGCTACACCTTC
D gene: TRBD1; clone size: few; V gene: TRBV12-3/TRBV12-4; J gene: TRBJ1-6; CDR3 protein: CASSPGTASPLHF; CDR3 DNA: TGTGCCAGCAGTCCGGGGACAGCTTCACCCCTCCACTTT
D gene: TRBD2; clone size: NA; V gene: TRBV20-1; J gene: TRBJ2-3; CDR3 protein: CSASAPSGSLRDTQYF; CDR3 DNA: TGCAGTGCTAGTGCGCCTAGCGGGAGCCTGAGAGATACGCAGTATTTT
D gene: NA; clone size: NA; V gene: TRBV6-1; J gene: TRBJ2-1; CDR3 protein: CASSDSVGDEQFF; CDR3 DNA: TGTGCCAGCAGTGATTCCGTGGGTGATGAGCAGTTCTTC
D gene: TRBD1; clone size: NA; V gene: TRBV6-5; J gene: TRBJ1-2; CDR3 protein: CASSVTIRGGYTF; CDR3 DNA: TGTGCCAGCAGTGTCACTATCAGGGGGGGCTACACCTTC
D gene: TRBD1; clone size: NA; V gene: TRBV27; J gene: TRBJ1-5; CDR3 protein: CASSLFGTAGNQPQHF; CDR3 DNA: TGTGCCAGCAGTTTATTCGGGACAGCTGGCAATCAGCCCCAGCATTTT
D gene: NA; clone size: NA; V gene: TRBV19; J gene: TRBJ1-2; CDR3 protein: CASSSGEYGYTF; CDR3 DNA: TGTGCCAGTAGTTCAGGGGAGTATGGCTACACCTTC
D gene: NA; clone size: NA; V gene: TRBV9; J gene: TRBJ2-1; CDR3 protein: CASSVVTGTGGDEQFF; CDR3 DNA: TGTGCCAGCAGCGTAGTTACCGGGACCGGGGGCGATGAGCAGTTCTTC
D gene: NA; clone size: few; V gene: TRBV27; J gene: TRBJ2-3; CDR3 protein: CASSLEDPITDTQYF; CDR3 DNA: TGTGCCAGCAGTTTAGAGGACCCGATCACAGATACGCAGTATTTT